This T cell receptor (beta chain) was found in a study of OX40 agonist ivuxolimab in advanced cancers. TCRdb's copy holds only in-frame clones and misses some; the assay was immunoSEQ multiplex PCR. This table has about 50,000 clones, about 80% appearing once. The CDR3 covers 14 residues. Germline V gives CDR1 SGHAT, CDR2 FQNNGV. V shed 4 bases and J 7 bases; nucleotides not matched to a gene: 10. The receptor comes from an adult with an advanced solid tumor such as melanoma, head and neck, liver or kidney cancer. The material sequenced was CD4+ or CD8+ T cells sorted from blood, taken in a trial of the OX40 agonist ivuxolimab. The chain recombines TRBV11-2 with TRBJ2-7; TRBD2 aligns across 7 bases. This chain's CDR3 is CASSSLLGGEEQYF. CDR3 coding DNA: TGTGCCAGCAGCTCCCTATTGGGAGGGGAAGAGCAGTACTTC.